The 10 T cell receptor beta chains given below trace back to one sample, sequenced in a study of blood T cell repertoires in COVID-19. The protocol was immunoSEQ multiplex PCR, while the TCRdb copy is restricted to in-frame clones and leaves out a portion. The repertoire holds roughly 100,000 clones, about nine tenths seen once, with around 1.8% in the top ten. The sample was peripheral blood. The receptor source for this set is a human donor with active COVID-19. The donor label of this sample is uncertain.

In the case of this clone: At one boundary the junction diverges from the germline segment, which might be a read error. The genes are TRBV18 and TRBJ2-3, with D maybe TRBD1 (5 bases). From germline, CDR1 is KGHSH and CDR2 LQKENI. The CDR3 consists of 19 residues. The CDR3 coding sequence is TGTGCCAGCTCCCCACCTCCCACCGGAAAAGGGGTCCGCACAGATACGCAGTATTTT. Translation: CASSPPPTGKGVRTDTQYF.

CDR3: CASSEAWLAGNNEQFF. CDR3 nucleotide sequence: TGTGCCAGCAGTGAAGCGTGGCTAGCGGGGAACAATGAGCAGTTCTTC. The chain joins TRBV6-1 to TRBJ2-1, with TRBD2 identical over 9 bases. This CDR3 has 16 residues. The V segment lost 0 bases and the J segment 5 bases; nucleotides outside the gene matches: 5. Germline CDR1 is MNHNS and CDR2 is SASEGT.

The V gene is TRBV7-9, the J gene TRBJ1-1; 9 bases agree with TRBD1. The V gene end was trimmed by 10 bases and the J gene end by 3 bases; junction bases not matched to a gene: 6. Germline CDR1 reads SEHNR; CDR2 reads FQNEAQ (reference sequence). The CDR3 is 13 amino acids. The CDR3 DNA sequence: TGTGCCACCGGGACAGGGACGTACACTGAAGCTTTCTTT. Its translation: CATGTGTYTEAFF.

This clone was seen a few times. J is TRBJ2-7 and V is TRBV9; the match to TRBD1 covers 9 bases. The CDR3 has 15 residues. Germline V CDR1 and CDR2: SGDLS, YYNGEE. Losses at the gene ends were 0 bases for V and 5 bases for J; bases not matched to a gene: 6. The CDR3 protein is CASSVVGDRGNEQYF. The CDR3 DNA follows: TGTGCCAGCAGCGTAGTTGGAGACAGGGGGAACGAGCAGTACTTC. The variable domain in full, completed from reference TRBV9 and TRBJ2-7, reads DSGVTQTPKHLITATGQRVTLRCSPRSGDLSVYWYQQSLDQGLQFLIQYYNGEERAKGNILERFSAQQFPDLHSELNLSSLELGDSALYFCASSVVGDRGNEQYFGPGTRLTVT.

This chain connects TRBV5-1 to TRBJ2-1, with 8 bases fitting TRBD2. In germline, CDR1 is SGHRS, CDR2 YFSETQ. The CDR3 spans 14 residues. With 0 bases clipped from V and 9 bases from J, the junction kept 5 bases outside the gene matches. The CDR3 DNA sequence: TGCGCCAGCAGCTTGGCGGGGGGGTACGTTGAGCAGTTCTTC. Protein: CASSLAGGYVEQFF.

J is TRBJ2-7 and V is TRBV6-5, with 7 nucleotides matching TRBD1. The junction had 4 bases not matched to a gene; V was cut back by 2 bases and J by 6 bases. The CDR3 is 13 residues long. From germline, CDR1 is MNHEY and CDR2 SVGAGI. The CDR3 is CASSYNRGSEQYF. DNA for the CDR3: TGTGCCAGCAGTTACAACAGGGGAAGCGAGCAGTACTTC.

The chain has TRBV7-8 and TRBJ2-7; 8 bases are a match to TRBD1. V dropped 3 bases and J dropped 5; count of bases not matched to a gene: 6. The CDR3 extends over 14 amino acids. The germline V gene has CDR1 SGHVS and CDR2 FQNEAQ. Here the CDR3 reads CASSFLDRENEQYF. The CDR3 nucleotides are TGTGCCAGCAGCTTCTTGGACAGGGAAAACGAGCAGTACTTC.

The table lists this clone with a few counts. The CDR3 DNA sequence: TGTGCCAGCAGCCCCCCGGGAGGGTATGAGCAGTACTTC. Encoded protein: CASSPPGGYEQYF. The chain joins TRBV7-8 to TRBJ2-7; TRBD2 matches at 8 bases. The germline CDR1 and CDR2 sequences are SGHVS and FQNEAQ. Unmatched junction bases numbered 7, after V lost 5 bases and J lost 7 bases. The CDR3 totals 13 residues.

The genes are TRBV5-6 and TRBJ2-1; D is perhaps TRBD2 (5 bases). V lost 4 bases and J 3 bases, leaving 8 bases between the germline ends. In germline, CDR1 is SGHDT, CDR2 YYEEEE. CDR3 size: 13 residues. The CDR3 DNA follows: TGTGCCAGCAGCCCCGCGGGCTACAATGAGCAGTTCTTC. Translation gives CASSPAGYNEQFF. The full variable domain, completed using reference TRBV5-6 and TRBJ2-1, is DAGVTQSPTHLIKTRGQQVTLRCSPKSGHDTVSWYQQALGQGPQFIFQYYEEEERQRGNFPDRFSGHQFPNYSSELNVNALLLGDSALYLCASSPAGYNEQFFGPGTRLTVL.

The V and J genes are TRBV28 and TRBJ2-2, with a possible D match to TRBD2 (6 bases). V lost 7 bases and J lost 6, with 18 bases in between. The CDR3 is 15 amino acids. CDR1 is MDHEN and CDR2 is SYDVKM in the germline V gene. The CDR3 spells CASIAGGVIAGELFF. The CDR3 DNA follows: TGTGCCAGCATTGCAGGCGGGGTGATCGCCGGGGAGCTGTTTTTT. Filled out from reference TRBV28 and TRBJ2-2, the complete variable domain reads DVKVTQSSRYLVKRTGEKVFLECVQDMDHENMFWYRQDPGLGLRLIYFSYDVKMKEKGDIPEGYSVSREKKERFSLILESASTNQTSMYLCASIAGGVIAGELFFGEGSRLTVL.